This T cell receptor (beta chain) was profiled in a study of Ad26.COV2.S vaccination and SARS-CoV-2 variants. Stated treatment: some 20 received Ad26.COV2.S at low or high dose, single or two shots; roughly five received placebo; per-sample allocation not given. At day 63 after the first vaccine or placebo injection, samples were drawn. Per germline, CDR1 SGHRS and CDR2 YFSETQ. The V end was cut by 3 bases, the J end by 4 bases, with 14 bases between. The CDR3 runs to 14 residues. Using immunoSEQ multiplex PCR, the repertoire was profiled, and TCRdb retains in-frame clones only, with some absent. This table holds some 240,000 clones, around nine tenths found once.

The V gene is TRBV5-1, the J gene TRBJ2-7, with a possible D match to TRBD2 (5 bases). The sequence was obtained from a person between 18 and 65 years old who received the Ad26.COV2.S COVID-19 vaccine or a placebo. The input for sequencing was peripheral blood, taken in a trial of Ad26.COV2.S vaccine versus placebo. The CDR3 DNA is TGCGCCAGCAGCTACAGAACCGGGGTATACGAGCAGTACTTC. Protein sequence: CASSYRTGVYEQYF.